This is a list of T cell receptor beta chains from one sample in a study of T cell repertoires in cytomegalovirus infection. TCRdb reprocessed the reads with MiXCR, giving one entry per CDR3 protein. The repertoire holds about 260,000 distinct CDR3 sequences, roughly 15% seen once, with around 8.8% in the top ten. The sequenced sample was PBMCs. These receptors all come from a human donor in good health (CMV status not recorded). Some clones in this sample may be carry-over from other donors' samples. Both conserved end residues are part of each CDR3. The D gene is left open where the match is weak. A row's size may be missing; if present it is once, few, many or a size class.

V gene	clone size	CDR3 length	D gene	J gene	CDR3 DNA	CDR3 protein
TRBV5-5	-	13	-	TRBJ1-3	TGTGCCAGCAGCCAAGGAGGTCGAAACACCATATATTTT	CASSQGGRNTIYF
TRBV28	-	14	-	TRBJ1-6	TGTGCCAGCACCCTTGGATCATATGATCCACCCCTCCACTTT	CASTLGSYDPPLHF
TRBV12-3/TRBV12-4	-	14	-	TRBJ1-2	TGTGCCAGCAGACCGACGGGCGCCGGCTATGGCTACACCTTC	CASRPTGAGYGYTF
TRBV18	-	16	TRBD1	TRBJ1-1	TGTGCCAGCTCACCCTGGACAGGGGATCTTAGCACTGAAGCTTTCTTT	CASSPWTGDLSTEAFF
TRBV28	many	15	-	TRBJ2-1	TGTGCCAGCAGTTTCCAGCTCAGCTCCTACAATGAGCAGTTCTTC	CASSFQLSSYNEQFF
TRBV5-5	many	15	-	TRBJ1-1	TGTGCCAGCAGCTTGACAGGGTGGGGGAACACTGAAGCTTTCTTT	CASSLTGWGNTEAFF
TRBV7-2	many	15	-	TRBJ2-5	TGTGCCAGCAGCCCAGGGGCCCTGTACCAAGAGACCCAGTACTTC	CASSPGALYQETQYF
TRBV11-3	many	13	-	TRBJ2-1	TGTGCCAGCAGCTTCGCCACGGTGGGTGAGCAGTTCTTC	CASSFATVGEQFF
TRBV11-2	-	17	-	TRBJ2-1	TGTGCCAGCAGCTTAACGAGCGGGCCATCCTCCTACAATGAGCAGTTCTTC	CASSLTSGPSSYNEQFF
TRBV20-1	-	13	-	TRBJ2-3	TGCAGTGCTAGAGGGGGGAGTATAGATACGCAGTATTTT	CSARGGSIDTQYF
TRBV2	-	15	-	TRBJ1-1	TGTGCCAGCAGTGAAGTACGGGGGCCGGGCACTGAAGCTTTCTTT	CASSEVRGPGTEAFF
TRBV5-1	once	14	-	TRBJ1-6	TGCGCCAGCAGCTTGGACAGCCATAATTCACCCCTCCACTTT	CASSLDSHNSPLHF
TRBV7-2	many	15	-	TRBJ1-1	TGTGCCAGCAGCTTAGTTGCAGTACAGAACACTGAAGCTTTCTTT	CASSLVAVQNTEAFF
TRBV5-4	many	15	TRBD1	TRBJ1-4	TGTGCCAGCAGTGACAGGGGCTCAACTAATGAAAAACTGTTTTTT	CASSDRGSTNEKLFF
TRBV6-1	many	12	-	TRBJ2-1	TGTGCCAGCAGTGAAGAGGTGACAGGGCAGTTCTTC	CASSEEVTGQFF
TRBV7-2	many	15	TRBD2	TRBJ2-3	TGTGCCAGCAGCTTACTGCGGGGGGGCACAGATACGCAGTATTTT	CASSLLRGGTDTQYF
TRBV19	many	16	-	TRBJ2-2	TGTGCCGCTGAATCTGACACGAGGCGGGACACCGGGGAGCTGTTTTTT	CAAESDTRRDTGELFF
TRBV19	few	15	-	TRBJ2-1	TGTGCCAGTAGTCCTACTAGCCGAGGTCGCCATGAGCAGTTCTTC	CASSPTSRGRHEQFF
TRBV20-1	few	14	TRBD1	TRBJ1-2	TGCAGTGCTAGAGACAAGACAGGGGGAGGTGGCTACACCTTC	CSARDKTGGGGYTF
TRBV28	many	15	-	TRBJ1-1	TGTGCCAGCAGTACAAGCCGACAGAGAAACACTGAAGCTTTCTTT	CASSTSRQRNTEAFF